Reported below is one T cell receptor (beta chain). This clone's antigen is unknown. Within one base of it there is no much larger clone, and no base qualities were kept. Participants in the prospective study were aged about 18 to 89 years, lived in about two dozen United States geographic areas, and enrolled through a virtual design. To assign participants to cohorts, the prospective study relied on clinical history that participants themselves reported in a screening survey and a study questionnaire. Recovered participants in ImmuneRACE Cohort 3 were defined by two consecutive negative NP/OP PCR tests, clearance by a healthcare professional, or resolution of symptoms. Mobile phlebotomists in the prospective study collected whole blood, serum and a nasopharyngeal or oropharyngeal swab from every participant. Additional blood draws and questionnaires over an approximately 2-month period could optionally be provided by prospective study participants. Blood samples from the prospective study were shipped frozen or at room temperature prior to DNA extraction.

The source of the sample is a study of blood T cell repertoires in COVID-19 (dated by TCRdb to about 2020). Study-level background: Samples from collaborators originated in the United States, Italy and Spain and spanned both the acute and convalescent phases of COVID-19. The prospective study material was composed of cDNA or gDNA derived from T cells, B-cell-depleted T cells, or PBMCs. Deeply sampled blood TCRbeta repertoires from subjects exposed to, actively infected with, or recovered from COVID-19 were included in the dataset. The repertoires were made available in a free public database intended to serve as a resource for research on the immune response to SARS-CoV-2. Samples came from the ongoing ImmuneRACE study (first 160 participants) plus 1,254 subjects from 6 global collaborators. Nearly every sample came with metadata listing a de-identified subject ID, COVID-19 status, age in years and sex. Where available, HLA class I and class II types were taken from metadata supplied by the sample provider and were not determined by assay-based typing.

The study at large found these results: The quantity of clinical and demographic metadata differed by source and by participant and was supplied without curation.

TCRbeta CDR3 regions were amplified from genomic DNA using the immunoSEQ Assay, a bias-controlled multiplex PCR. The authors' pipeline ran thus. Nucleated cell counts per sample were estimated from amplification of reference gene primers within the assay. Sequence reads were collapsed and filtered to measure the absolute abundance of every unique TCRbeta CDR3 rearrangement. For each sample, productive Simpson clonality was calculated as the square root of Simpson's diversity index across productive rearrangements. The table comes from immuneACCESS by way of TCRdb, which keeps in-frame sequences with V and J called. Part of the clones is missing from these tables; in studies checked, under half for an unresolved V gene and the rest for unknown reasons. From that table come the V and J calls and clone size; the DNA was used to work out D and trimming. This sample gives approximately 470,000 clones in total; roughly 87% of them show up just once. The ten largest clones add up to under 0.85% of the sample.

The sequencing input was PBMCs or T cells enriched from blood (not recorded which). The clonotype comes from a woman aged 18 to 35 who had recovered from COVID-19.

The encoded CDR3 is CASSPRNYGYTF. In nucleotides, the sequence is TGTGCCAGCTCACCTAGAAACTATGGCTACACCTTC. Recombination linked TRBV18 to TRBJ1-2, with the D gene call left open. As encoded in the germline V gene, CDR1 is KGHSH while CDR2 is LQKENI. V is pared back by 3 bases and J by 2 bases, with 4 bases lying between the germline termini. The CDR3 starts with the cysteine, ends with the phenylalanine, and has 12 residues. Only the CDR3 portion is preserved as DNA: 36 bases, with reading frame beginning at the first base.